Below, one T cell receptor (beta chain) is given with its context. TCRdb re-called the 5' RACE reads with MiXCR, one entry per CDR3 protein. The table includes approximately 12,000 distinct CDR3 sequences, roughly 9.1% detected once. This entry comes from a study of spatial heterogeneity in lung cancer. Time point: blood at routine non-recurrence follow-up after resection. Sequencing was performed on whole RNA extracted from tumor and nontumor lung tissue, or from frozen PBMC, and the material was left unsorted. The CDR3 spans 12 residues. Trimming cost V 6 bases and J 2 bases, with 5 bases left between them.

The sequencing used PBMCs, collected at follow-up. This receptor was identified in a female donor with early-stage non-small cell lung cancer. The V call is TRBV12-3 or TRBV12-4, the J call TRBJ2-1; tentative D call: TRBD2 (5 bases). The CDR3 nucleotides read TGTGCCAGCAGGCGGGCCTACAATGAGCAGTTCTTC. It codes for CASRRAYNEQFF.